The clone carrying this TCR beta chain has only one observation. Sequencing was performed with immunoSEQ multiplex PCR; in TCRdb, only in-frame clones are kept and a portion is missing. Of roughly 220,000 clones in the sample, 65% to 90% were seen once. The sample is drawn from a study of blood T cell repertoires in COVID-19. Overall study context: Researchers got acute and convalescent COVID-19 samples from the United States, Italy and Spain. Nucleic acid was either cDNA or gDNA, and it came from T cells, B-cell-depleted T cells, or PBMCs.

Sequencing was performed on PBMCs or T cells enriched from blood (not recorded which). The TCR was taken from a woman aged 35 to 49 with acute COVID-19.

The CDR3 coding sequence is TGCGCCAGCAGCTTGGGAGGACTAGATTCCGATACGCAGTATTTT. This sequence encodes CASSLGGLDSDTQYF. The V gene is TRBV5-1, the J gene TRBJ2-3; TRBD2 aligns across 7 bases. The CDR3 is 15 residues long. The V gene end was trimmed by 0 bases and the J gene end by 6 bases; junction bases not matched to a gene: 7. Germline CDR1 and CDR2: SGHRS and YFSETQ.